This T cell receptor (beta chain) was observed in a study of blood T cell repertoires in COVID-19. Study overall: Some COVID-19 samples were acute and others convalescent; all came from the United States, Italy and Spain.

Clinical history reported by participants formed the basis on which cohorts were assigned. Among Cohort 3 donors, those recovered had two negative PCRs, clearance, or symptom resolution. As handled by the study authors: Using reference gene primer amplification, nucleated cell counts were estimated. Assay used: immunoSEQ multiplex PCR; TCRdb lists only in-frame clones, some missing. The DNA was the basis for D and trimming; V, J and clone size are from that table. Among about 250,000 clones listed, 70% to 90% were seen once. This CDR3 has 19 amino acids. The receptor's source is a woman aged 25 to 45 who had recovered from COVID-19. The sequenced sample consisted of PBMCs or T cells enriched from blood (not recorded which). This chain uses TRBV1 with TRBJ2-1; TRBD1 is the table's D call and was not checked against the DNA. TRBV1 is labeled a pseudogene. The CDR3, as DNA: TGCACCTGTACGAACCGGGACAGGTCCATCTCTAGCTCCTACAATGAGCAGTTCTTC. This translates into CTCTNRDRSISSSYNEQFF.